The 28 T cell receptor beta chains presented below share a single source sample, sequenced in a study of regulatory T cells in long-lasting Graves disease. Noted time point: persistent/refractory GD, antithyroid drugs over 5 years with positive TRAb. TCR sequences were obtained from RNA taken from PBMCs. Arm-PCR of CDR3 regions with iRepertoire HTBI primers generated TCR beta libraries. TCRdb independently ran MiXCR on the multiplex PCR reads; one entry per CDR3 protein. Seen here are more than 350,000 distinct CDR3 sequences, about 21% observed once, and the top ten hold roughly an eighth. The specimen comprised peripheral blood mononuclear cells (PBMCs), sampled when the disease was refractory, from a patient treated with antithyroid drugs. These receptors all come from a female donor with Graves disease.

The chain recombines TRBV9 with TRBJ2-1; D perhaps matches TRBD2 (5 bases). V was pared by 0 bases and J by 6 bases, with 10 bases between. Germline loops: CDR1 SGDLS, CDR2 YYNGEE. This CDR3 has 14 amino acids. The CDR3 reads CASSVESAGNEQFF. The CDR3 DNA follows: TGTGCCAGCAGCGTAGAAAGCGCGGGCAATGAGCAGTTCTTC.

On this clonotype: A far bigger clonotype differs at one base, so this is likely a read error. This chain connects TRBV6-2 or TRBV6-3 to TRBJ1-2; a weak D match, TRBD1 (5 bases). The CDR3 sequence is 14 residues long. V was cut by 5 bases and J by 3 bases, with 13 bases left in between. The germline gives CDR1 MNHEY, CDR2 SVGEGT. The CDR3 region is CASSLDGGDYGYTF. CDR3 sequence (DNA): TGTGCCAGCAGTCTGGACGGAGGGGACTATGGCTACACCTTC.

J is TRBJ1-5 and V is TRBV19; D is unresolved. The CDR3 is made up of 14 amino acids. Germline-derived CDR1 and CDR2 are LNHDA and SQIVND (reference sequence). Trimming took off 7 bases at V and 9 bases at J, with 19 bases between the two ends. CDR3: CASNPTGRVGPQHF. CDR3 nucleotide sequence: TGTGCCAGTAACCCAACCGGACGGGTGGGGCCCCAGCATTTT.

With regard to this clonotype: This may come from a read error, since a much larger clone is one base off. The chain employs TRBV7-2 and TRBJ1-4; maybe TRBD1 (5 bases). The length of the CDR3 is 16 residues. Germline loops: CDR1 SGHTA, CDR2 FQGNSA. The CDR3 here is CASSNTYSGTYEKLLF. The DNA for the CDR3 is TGTGCCAGCAGCAATACCTACTCCGGGACCTATGAAAAACTGCTTTTT. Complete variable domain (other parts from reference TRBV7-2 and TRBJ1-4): GAGVSQSPSNKVTEKGKDVELRCDPISGHTALYWYRQSLGQGLEFLIYFQGNSAPDKSGLPSDRFSAERTGGSVSTLTIQRTQQEDSAVYLCASSNTYSGTYEKLLFGSGTQLSVL.

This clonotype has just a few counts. Here the CDR3 reads CASSSNEGYEQYF. In DNA form, the CDR3 reads TGTGCCAGCAGTAGTAATGAGGGTTACGAGCAGTACTTC. V and J are TRBV6-1 and TRBJ2-7; D might be TRBD2 (5 bases). CDR3 size: 13 residues. The germline V gene has CDR1 MNHNS and CDR2 SASEGT. V dropped 5 bases and J dropped 4 bases, with 12 bases sitting between them.

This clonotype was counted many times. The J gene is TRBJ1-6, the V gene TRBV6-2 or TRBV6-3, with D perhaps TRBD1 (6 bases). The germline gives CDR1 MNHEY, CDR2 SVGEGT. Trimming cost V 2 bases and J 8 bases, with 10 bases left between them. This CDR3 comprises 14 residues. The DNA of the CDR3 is TGTGCCAGCAGTTACAGCAGGGGTGATTCACCCCTCCACTTT. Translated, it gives CASSYSRGDSPLHF.

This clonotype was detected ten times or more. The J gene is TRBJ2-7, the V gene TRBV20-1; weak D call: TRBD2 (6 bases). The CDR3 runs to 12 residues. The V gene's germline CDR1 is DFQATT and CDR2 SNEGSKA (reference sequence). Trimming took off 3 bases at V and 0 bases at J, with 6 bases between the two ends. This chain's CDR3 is CSASGGSYEQYF. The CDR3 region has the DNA TGCAGTGCTAGCGGGGGCTCCTACGAGCAGTACTTC.

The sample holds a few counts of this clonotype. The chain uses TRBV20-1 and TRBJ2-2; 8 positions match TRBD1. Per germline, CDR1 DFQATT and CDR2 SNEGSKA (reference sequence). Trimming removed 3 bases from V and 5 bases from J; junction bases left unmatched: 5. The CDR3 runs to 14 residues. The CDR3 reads CSARTGQGTGELFF. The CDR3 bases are TGCAGTGCTAGGACTGGACAGGGAACCGGGGAGCTGTTTTTT.

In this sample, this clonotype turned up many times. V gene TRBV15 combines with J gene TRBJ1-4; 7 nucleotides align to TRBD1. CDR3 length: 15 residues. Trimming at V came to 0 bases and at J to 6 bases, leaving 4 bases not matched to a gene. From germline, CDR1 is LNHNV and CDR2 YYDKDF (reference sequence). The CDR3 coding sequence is TGTGCCACCAGCAGAGATAGGGACAGCTATGAAAAACTGTTTTTT. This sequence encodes CATSRDRDSYEKLFF.

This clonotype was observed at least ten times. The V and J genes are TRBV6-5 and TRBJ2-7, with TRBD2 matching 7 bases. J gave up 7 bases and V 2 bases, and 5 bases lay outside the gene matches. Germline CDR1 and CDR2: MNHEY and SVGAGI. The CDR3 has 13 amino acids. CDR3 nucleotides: TGTGCCAGCAGTTACCGAGACGGGGGGGAGCAGTACTTC. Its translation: CASSYRDGGEQYF.

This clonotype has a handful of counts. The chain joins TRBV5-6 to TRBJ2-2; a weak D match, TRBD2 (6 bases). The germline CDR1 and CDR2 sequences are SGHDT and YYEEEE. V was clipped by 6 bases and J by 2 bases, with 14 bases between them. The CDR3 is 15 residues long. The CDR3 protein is CASNPGLINTGELFF. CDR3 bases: TGTGCCAGCAACCCGGGACTCATTAACACCGGGGAGCTGTTTTTT. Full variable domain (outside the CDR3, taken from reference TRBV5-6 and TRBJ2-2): DAGVTQSPTHLIKTRGQQVTLRCSPKSGHDTVSWYQQALGQGPQFIFQYYEEEERQRGNFPDRFSGHQFPNYSSELNVNALLLGDSALYLCASNPGLINTGELFFGEGSRLTVL.

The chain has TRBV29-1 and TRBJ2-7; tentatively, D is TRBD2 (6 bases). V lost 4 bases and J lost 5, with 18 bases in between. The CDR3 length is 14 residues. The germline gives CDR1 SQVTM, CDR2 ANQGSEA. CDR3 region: CSVGLGLGGHEQYF. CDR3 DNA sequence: TGCAGCGTTGGCCTTGGACTGGGAGGCCACGAGCAGTACTTC.

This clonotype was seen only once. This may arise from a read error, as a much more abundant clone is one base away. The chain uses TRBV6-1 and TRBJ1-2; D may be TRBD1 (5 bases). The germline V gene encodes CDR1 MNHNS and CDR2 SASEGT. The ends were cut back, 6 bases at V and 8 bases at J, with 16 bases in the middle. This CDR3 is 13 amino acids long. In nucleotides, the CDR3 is TGTGCCAGCAGCCCCGGGACCCTGGGAGGCTACACCTTC. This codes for CASSPGTLGGYTF.

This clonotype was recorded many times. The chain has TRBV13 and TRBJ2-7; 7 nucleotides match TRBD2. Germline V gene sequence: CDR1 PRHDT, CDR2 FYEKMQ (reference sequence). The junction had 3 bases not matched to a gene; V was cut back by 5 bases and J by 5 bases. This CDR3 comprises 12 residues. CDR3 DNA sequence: TGTGCCAGCAGCAGTGGACTAGACGAGCAGTACTTC. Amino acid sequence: CASSSGLDEQYF.

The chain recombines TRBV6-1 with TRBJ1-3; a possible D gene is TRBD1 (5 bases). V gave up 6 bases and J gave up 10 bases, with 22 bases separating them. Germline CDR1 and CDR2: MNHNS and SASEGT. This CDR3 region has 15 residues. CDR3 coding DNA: TGTGCCAGCAGCCGAGAAACAGCAGGGAGTGGGACCATATATTTT. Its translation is CASSRETAGSGTIYF.

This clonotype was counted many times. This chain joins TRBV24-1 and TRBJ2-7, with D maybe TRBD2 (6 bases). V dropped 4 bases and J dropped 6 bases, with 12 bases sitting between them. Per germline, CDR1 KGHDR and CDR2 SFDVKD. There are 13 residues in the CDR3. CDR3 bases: TGTGCCACCAGTGAACCGGGACTGGCCGAGCAGTACTTC. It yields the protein CATSEPGLAEQYF.

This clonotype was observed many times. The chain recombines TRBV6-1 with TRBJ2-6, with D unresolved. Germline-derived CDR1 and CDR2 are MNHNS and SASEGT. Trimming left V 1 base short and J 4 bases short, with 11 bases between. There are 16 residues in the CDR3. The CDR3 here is CASSEEGGSGANVLTF. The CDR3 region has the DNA TGTGCCAGCAGTGAAGAGGGTGGCTCCGGGGCCAACGTCCTGACTTTC.

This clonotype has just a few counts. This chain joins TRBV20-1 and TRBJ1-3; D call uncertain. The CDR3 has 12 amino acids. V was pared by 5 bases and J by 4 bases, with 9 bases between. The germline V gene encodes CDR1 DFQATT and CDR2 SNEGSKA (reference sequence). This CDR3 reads CSAPGLGNTIYF. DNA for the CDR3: TGCAGTGCTCCAGGTCTGGGAAACACCATATATTTT.

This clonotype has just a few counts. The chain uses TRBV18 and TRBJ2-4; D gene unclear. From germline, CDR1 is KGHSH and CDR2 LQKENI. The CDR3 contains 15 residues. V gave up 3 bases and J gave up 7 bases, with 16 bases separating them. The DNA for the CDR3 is TGTGCCAGCTCACCGCGGTCAGCTTTGAAGAACATTCAGTACTTC. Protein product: CASSPRSALKNIQYF.

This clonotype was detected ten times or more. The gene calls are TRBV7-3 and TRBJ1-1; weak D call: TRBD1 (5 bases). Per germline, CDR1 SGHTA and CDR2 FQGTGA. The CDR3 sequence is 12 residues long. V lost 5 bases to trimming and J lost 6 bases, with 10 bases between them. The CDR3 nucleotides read TGTGCCAGCAGCAATCAGGGTTCTGAAGCTTTCTTT. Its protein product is CASSNQGSEAFF.

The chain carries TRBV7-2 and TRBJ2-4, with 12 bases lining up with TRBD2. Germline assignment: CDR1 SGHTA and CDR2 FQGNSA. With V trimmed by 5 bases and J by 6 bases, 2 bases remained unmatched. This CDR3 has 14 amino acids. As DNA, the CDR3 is TGTGCCAGCAGCCAGACTAGCGGGAGAAACATTCAGTACTTC. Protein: CASSQTSGRNIQYF.

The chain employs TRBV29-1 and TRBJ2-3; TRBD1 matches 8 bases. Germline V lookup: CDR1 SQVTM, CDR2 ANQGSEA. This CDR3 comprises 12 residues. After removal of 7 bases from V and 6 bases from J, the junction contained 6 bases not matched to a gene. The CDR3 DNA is TGCAGCGCAAAGGACAGGGAGGATACGCAGTATTTT. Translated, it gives CSAKDREDTQYF.

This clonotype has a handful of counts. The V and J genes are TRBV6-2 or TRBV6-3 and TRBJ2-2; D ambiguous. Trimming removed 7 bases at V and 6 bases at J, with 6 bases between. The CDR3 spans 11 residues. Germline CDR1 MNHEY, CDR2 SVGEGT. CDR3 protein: CASNAAGELFF. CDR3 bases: TGTGCCAGCAACGCCGCCGGGGAGCTGTTTTTT.

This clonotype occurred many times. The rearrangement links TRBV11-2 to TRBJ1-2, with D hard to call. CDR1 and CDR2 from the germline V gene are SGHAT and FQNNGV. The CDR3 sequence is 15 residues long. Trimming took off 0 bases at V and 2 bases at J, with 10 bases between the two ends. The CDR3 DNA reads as TGTGCCAGCAGCTTAGAGGCAGCGAAAAACTATGGCTACACCTTC. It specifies CASSLEAAKNYGYTF.

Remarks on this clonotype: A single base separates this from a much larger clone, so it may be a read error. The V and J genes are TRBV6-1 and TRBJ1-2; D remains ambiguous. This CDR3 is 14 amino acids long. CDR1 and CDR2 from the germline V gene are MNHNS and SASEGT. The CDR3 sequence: CACSRTVDGYGYTF. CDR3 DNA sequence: TGTGCCTGCAGCCGGACCGTGGATGGCTATGGCTACACCTTC.

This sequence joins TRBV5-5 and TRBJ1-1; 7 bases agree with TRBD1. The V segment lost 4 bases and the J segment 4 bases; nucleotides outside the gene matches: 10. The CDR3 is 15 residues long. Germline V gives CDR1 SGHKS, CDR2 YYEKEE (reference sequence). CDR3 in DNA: TGTGCCAGCAGCCCCCCCACAGGGGATGGCACTGAAGCTTTCTTT. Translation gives CASSPPTGDGTEAFF.

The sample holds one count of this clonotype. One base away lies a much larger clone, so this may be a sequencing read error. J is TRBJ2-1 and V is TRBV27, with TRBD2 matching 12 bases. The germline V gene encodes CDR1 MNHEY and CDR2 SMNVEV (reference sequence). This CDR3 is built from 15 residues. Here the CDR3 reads CAGSLREVGLAGPRF. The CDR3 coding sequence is TGTGCCGGCAGTTTGCGGGAGGTAGGACTAGCGGGACCGCGATTC.

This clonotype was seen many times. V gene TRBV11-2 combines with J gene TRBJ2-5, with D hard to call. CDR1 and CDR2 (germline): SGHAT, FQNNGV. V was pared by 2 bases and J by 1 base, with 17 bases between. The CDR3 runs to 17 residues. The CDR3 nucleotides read TGTGCCAGCAGCTTATTTAATCTCTGGAAGGGCCAAGAGACCCAGTACTTC. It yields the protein CASSLFNLWKGQETQYF.